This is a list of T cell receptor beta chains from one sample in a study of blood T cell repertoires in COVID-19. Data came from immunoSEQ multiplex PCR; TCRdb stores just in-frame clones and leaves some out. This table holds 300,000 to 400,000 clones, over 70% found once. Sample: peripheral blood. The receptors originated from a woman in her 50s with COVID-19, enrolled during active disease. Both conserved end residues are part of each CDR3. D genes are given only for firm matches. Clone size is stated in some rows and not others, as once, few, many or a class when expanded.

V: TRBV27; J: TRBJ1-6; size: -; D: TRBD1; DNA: TGTGCCAGCAGTCCCTTCTGGGACAGGGGTTATTCACCCCTCCACTTT; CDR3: CASSPFWDRGYSPLHF
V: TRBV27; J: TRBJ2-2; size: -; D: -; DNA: TGTGCCAGCAGTTTAATGACTATCGGGGAGCTGTTTTTT; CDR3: CASSLMTIGELFF
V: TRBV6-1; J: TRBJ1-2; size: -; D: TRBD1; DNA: TGTGCCAGCAGTGAAGGATCAGGGGGAGTGGATGGCTACACCTTC; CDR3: CASSEGSGGVDGYTF
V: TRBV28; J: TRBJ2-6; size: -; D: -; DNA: TGTGCCGCAGATGGTGCAGACTCTGGGGCCAACGTCCTGACTTTC; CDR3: CAADGADSGANVLTF
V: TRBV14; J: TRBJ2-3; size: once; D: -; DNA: TGTGCCAGCAGCCGTCGTCTCGGCACAGATACGCAGTATTTT; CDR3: CASSRRLGTDTQYF
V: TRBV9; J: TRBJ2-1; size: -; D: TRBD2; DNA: TGTGCCAGCAGCGTAGGGGGGACTAGCGGGCTAAGCTCCTACAATGAGCAGTTCTTC; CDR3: CASSVGGTSGLSSYNEQFF
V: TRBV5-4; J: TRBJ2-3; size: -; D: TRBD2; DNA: TGTGCCAGCAGCTTGGTAAAATTAGCGGGAGGCACAGATACGCAGTATTTT; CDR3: CASSLVKLAGGTDTQYF
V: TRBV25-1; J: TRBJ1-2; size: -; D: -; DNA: TGTGCCAGCAGTGAATATGGCACCAACTATGGCTACACCTTC; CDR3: CASSEYGTNYGYTF
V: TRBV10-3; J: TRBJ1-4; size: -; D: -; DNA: TGTGCCATCAGTTCGGGCAGGGATGAAAAACTGTTTTTT; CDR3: CAISSGRDEKLFF
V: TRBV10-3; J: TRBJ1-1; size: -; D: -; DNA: TGTGCCATCAGGGGACATGAAAGTGAAGCTTTCTTT; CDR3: CAIRGHESEAFF
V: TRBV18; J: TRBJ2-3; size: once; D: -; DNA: TGTGCCAGCTCACCAGGCGGGAGCACAGATACGCAGTATTTT; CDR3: CASSPGGSTDTQYF
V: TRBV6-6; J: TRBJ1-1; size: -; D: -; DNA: TGTGCCAGCAGTTACCCCGTCGGTCTGAACACTGAAGCTTTCTTT; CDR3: CASSYPVGLNTEAFF
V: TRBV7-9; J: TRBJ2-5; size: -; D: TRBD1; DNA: TGTGCCAGCAGCGCAATTACAGGGGGCGGTGAGACCCAGTACTTC; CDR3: CASSAITGGGETQYF
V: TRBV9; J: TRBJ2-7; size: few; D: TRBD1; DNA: TGTGCCAGCAGCGTAGGACAGGGCCCCTCCGACGAGCAGTACTTC; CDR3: CASSVGQGPSDEQYF
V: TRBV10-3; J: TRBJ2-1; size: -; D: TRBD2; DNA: TGTGCCATCAGTGAGCGGACTAGCTCCTACAATGAGCAGTTCTTC; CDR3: CAISERTSSYNEQFF
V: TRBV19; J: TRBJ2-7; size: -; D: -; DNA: TGTGCCAGTAGTATCCACAGTCATTACGAGCAGTACTTC; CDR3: CASSIHSHYEQYF
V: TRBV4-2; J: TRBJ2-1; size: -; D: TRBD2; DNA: TGTGCCAGCAGCCAAGTCATAGGACTAGACTACAATGAGCAGTTCTTC; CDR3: CASSQVIGLDYNEQFF
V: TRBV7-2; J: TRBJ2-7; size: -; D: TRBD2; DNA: TGTGCCAGCAGCTTAGGTCCGGGGGTAGCGGGGGACTACGAGCAGTACTTC; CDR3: CASSLGPGVAGDYEQYF
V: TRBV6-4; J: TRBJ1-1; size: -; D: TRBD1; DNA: TGTGCCAGCAGCAGCGCAGGGGGCTCTGAAGCTTTCTTT; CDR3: CASSSAGGSEAFF
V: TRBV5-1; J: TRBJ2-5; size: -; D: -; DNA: TGCGCCAGCAGTTGGGGACAACTAGAGACCCAGTACTTC; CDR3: CASSWGQLETQYF
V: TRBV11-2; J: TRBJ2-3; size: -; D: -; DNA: TGTGCCAGCAGCCCCGGACGGACTAGCACAGATACGCAGTATTTT; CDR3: CASSPGRTSTDTQYF
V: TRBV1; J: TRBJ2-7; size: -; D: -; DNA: TGCACCAGCAGCCCCCCCCGAGCTAGCGGGGGAAACATGACTAGCTCCTACGAGCAGTACTTC; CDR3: CTSSPPRASGGNMTSSYEQYF
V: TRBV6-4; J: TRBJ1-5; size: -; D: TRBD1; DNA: TGTGCCATCCACAGGGGAAGCAATCAGCCCCAGCATTTT; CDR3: CAIHRGSNQPQHF
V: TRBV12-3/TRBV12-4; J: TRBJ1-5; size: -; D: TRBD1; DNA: TGTGCCAGCAGCCACGACAGGGGTCAGCCCCAGCATTTT; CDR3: CASSHDRGQPQHF
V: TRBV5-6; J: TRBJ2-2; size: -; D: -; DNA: TGTGCCAGCAGTAAGAGGAACACCGGGGAGCTGTTTTTT; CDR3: CASSKRNTGELFF
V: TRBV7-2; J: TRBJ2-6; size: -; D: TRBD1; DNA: TGTGCCAGCAGCTTTGGGACAGCGTACGTCCTGACTTTC; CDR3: CASSFGTAYVLTF
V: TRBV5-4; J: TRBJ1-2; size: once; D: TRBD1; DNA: TGTGCCAGCAGTCGGGACCCAGGGGGCACGGACTATGGCTACACCTTC; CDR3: CASSRDPGGTDYGYTF
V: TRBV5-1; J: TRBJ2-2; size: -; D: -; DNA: TGCGCCAGCAGCGAAGAGACAGGTCGCACCGGGGAGCTGTTTTTT; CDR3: CASSEETGRTGELFF
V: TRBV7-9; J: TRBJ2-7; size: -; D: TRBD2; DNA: TGTGCCAGCAGAATTAGCGGGAGGGGCTACGAGCAGTACTTC; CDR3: CASRISGRGYEQYF
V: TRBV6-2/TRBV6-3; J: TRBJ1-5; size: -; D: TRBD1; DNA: TGTGCCAGCAGCGACAGGGGTTTCGGCAATCAGCCCCAGCATTTT; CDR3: CASSDRGFGNQPQHF
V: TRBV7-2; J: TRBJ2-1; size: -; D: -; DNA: TGTGCCAGCAGCTTACGCGAGGGGGTTAATGAGCAGTTCTTC; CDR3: CASSLREGVNEQFF
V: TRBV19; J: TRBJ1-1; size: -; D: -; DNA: TGTGCCAGTAGTGGAGAACAGGGTATGAGGACTGAAGCTTTCTTT; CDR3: CASSGEQGMRTEAFF
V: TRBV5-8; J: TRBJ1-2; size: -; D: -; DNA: TGTGCCAGCAGTTTCTGGGGGGGCCGGCTGAACTATGGCTACACCTTC; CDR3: CASSFWGGRLNYGYTF
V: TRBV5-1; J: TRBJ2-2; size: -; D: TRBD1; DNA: TGCGCCAGCAGCCCACAGGGGGCGAACGGGGAGCTGTTTTTT; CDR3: CASSPQGANGELFF
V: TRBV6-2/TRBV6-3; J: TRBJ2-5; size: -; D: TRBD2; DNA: TGTGCCAGCAGTTATCCCCCATATTCTAGCGGTCGGCCGTTGGCCCAGTACTTC; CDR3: CASSYPPYSSGRPLAQYF
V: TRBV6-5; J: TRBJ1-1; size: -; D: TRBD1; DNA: TGTGCCAGCAGCCGGGGACAGGAGAACACTGAAGCTTTCTTT; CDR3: CASSRGQENTEAFF
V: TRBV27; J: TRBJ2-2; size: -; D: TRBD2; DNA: TGTGCCAGCAAAGGGGGTACTAGCGGGAGGGCCAGAAAAACAGAGTACGGGGAGCTGTTTTTT; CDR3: CASKGGTSGRARKTEYGELFF
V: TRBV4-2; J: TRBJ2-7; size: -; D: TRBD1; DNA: TGTGCCAGCAGCCAAGGAGTACAGGGGAGAAACGAGCAGTACTTC; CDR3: CASSQGVQGRNEQYF
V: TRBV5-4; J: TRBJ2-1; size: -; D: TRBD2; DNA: TGTGCCAGCAGCTCCATAGCGGGAGTGAGCTACAATGAGCAGTTCTTC; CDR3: CASSSIAGVSYNEQFF
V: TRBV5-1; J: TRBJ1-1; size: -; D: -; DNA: TGCGCCAGCAGCTTGGGGTCTGCAGGGAAGAACACTGAAGCTTTCTTT; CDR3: CASSLGSAGKNTEAFF
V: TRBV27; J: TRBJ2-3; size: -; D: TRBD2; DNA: TGTGCCAGACCGACTAGCGGGAGGGCCGGACCCACAGATACGCAGTATTTT; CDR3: CARPTSGRAGPTDTQYF
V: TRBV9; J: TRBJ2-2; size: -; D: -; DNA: TGTGCCAGCAGGGTAGGTCAGGACACCGGGGAGCTGTTTTTT; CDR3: CASRVGQDTGELFF
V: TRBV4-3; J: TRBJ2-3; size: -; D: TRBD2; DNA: TGCGCCAGCAGCCAAGATTCTGAGGTAGCGGGACCAACAGATACGCAGTATTTT; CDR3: CASSQDSEVAGPTDTQYF
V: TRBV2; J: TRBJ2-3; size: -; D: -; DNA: TGTGCCAGCAGGAGGGCTTTGTCAGATACGCAGTATTTT; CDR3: CASRRALSDTQYF
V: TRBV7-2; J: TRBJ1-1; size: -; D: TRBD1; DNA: TGTGCCAGCAGCCCCATCCCGGCAGGGGGCTCTAACACTGAAGCTTTCTTT; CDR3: CASSPIPAGGSNTEAFF
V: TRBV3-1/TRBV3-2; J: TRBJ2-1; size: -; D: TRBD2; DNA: TGTGCCAGCAGCTCAAAAGCGGGAACTTCGGCGCAGTTCTTC; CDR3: CASSSKAGTSAQFF
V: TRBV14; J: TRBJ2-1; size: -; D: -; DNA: TGTGCCAGCAGCCAAGATCGGGCCGGGAGCCTGGACAATGAGCAGTTCTTC; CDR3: CASSQDRAGSLDNEQFF
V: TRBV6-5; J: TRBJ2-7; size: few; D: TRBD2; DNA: TGTGCCAGCAGCACGGGAGGCGCTTACGAGCAGTACTTC; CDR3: CASSTGGAYEQYF
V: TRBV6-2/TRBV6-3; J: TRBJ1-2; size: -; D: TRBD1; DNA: TGTGCCAGCAGTCAAAGGGGGCGAGACTACTATGGCTACACCTTC; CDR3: CASSQRGRDYYGYTF
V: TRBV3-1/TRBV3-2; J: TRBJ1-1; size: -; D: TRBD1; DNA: TGTGCCAGCAGCCAAGAGGGACAGATAAACACTGAAGCTTTCTTT; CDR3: CASSQEGQINTEAFF
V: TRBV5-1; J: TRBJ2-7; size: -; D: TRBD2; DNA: TGCGCCAGCAGATTTGGACTAGCGGCCTCCTACGAGCAGTACTTC; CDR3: CASRFGLAASYEQYF
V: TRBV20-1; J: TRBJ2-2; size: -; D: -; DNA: TGCAGTGCTAGGGCCAACGGGGAGCTGTTTTTT; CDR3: CSARANGELFF
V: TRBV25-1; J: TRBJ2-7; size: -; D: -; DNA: TGTGCCAGCAGTGGAACAGGGTTATCCTCCTACGAGCAGTACTTC; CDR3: CASSGTGLSSYEQYF
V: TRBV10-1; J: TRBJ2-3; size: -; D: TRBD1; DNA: TGCGCCAGCAGCTTGACAGGGGAGACCTTGGCAGATACGCAGTATTTT; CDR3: CASSLTGETLADTQYF
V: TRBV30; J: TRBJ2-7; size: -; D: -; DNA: TGTGCCTGGAGTGTGGCGGGTGTCGAGCAGTACTTC; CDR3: CAWSVAGVEQYF
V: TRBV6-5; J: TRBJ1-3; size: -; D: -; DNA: TGTGCCAGCAGTTACTCATGGAGATCTGGAAACACCATATATTTT; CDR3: CASSYSWRSGNTIYF
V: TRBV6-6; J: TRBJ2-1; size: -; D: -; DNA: TGTGCCAGCAGCTCAGGATTACTCAAACCGGGACACCGCTCCTACAATGAGCAGTTCTTC; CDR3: CASSSGLLKPGHRSYNEQFF